Listed below are T cell receptor beta chains from one sample, sequenced in a study of shared clonotypes between healthy human individuals. Profiling relied on immunoSEQ multiplex PCR, and the TCRdb table lists in-frame clones only, not all of them. Among 2 million to 3 million clones listed, over 85% were seen once. The material sequenced was naive CD4+ T cells sorted from blood. The receptor source for this set is a man between 18 and 29 years old in good health. The conserved cysteine and the conserved F or W are not part of the CDR3 here. The D gene is left open where the match is weak.

j_gene | d_gene | v_gene | len | CDR3aa
TRBJ1-2 | NA | TRBV7-3 | 13 | ASSLTFGQNYGYT
TRBJ1-6 | NA | TRBV10-1 | 10 | ASSDGDSPLH
TRBJ2-1 | NA | TRBV6-5 | 9 | ASSRWNEQF
TRBJ1-2 | NA | TRBV11-2 | 11 | ASSYRDTHGYT
TRBJ1-6 | NA | TRBV28 | 9 | ASSLTPPLH
TRBJ1-5 | TRBD1 | TRBV2 | 13 | ASSETGMRNQPQH
TRBJ2-3 | NA | TRBV14 | 11 | ASSQSGSVTQY
TRBJ2-7 | TRBD1 | TRBV23-1 | 11 | ASSQSQGNEQY
TRBJ2-3 | NA | TRBV6-5 | 13 | ASSYGPLGADTQY
TRBJ1-6 | NA | TRBV25-1 | 13 | ASSESVILGSPLH
TRBJ2-7 | NA | TRBV6-5 | 12 | ATLSGILVGEQY
TRBJ2-5 | NA | TRBV29-1 | 10 | SVEDPGETQY
TRBJ1-5 | NA | TRBV6-1 | 12 | ASLPGGSNQPQH
TRBJ1-3 | NA | TRBV25-1 | 14 | ASSDINGGSGNTIY
TRBJ2-2 | NA | TRBV21-1 | 17 | ASSKGGTSGRGNTGELF
TRBJ2-5 | NA | TRBV5-1 | 13 | ASSPEGSGQETQY
TRBJ1-5 | NA | TRBV6-1 | 13 | ASGPGGGTNQPQH
TRBJ1-1 | NA | TRBV29-1 | 11 | SGHRAMNTEAF
NA | NA | TRBV2 | 10 | ASSVQGTEQY
TRBJ2-5 | NA | TRBV27 | 13 | ASSLSTPYQETQY
TRBJ1-1 | NA | TRBV5-4 | 13 | ASTGIGGEDTEAF
TRBJ2-3 | NA | TRBV10-3 | 11 | AISPRRTDTQY
TRBJ2-7 | TRBD2 | TRBV11-2 | 13 | ASSRAGVSSYEQY